This T cell receptor (beta chain) was captured in a study of CD8+CD57+ T cells in acquired aplastic anemia. Genomic DNA, serving as template, underwent TCR beta VDJ and CDR3 profiling. TCRdb re-analysed the reads in MiXCR, keeping a single row per CDR3 protein. The table lists approximately 200,000 distinct CDR3 sequences, over 60% of them singletons. The germline V gene encodes CDR1 SEHNR and CDR2 FQNEAQ (reference sequence). J was trimmed by 4 bases and V by 3 bases; bases with no gene match: 4. CDR3 length equals 15 residues. Source material: sorted CD4+, CD8+, or CD8+CD57+ T cells (not recorded which) from PBMCs. The sequence was collected from a human donor in good health. V usage is TRBV7-9 and J usage is TRBJ2-3, with 10 bases fitting TRBD2. This chain's CDR3 is CASSLPGTSADTQYF. In nucleotides, the CDR3 is TGTGCCAGCAGCTTGCCCGGGACTAGCGCAGATACGCAGTATTTT.